Each of the 2 T cell receptor beta chains below was sequenced from the same sample in a study of T cells in localized non-small cell lung cancer. Profiled with immunoSEQ multiplex PCR; TCRdb holds only in-frame clones, not every one. The sample has about 27,000 clones; less than 90% are singletons. Sequencing was performed on peripheral blood, taken before any cancer treatment. Every receptor here comes from a female donor of 60 years or more with stage II squamous cell lung carcinoma.

This sequence joins TRBV28 and TRBJ2-3; the D is unclear. Trimming removed 5 bases at V and 6 bases at J, with 6 bases between. The CDR3 contains 11 residues. CDR1 and CDR2 from the germline V gene are MDHEN and SYDVKM. The CDR3 protein is CASSVPDTQYF. The CDR3 DNA sequence: TGTGCCAGCAGTGTACCGGATACGCAGTATTTT.

This chain links TRBV7-2 with TRBJ2-1, with a possible D match to TRBD2 (7 bases). Trimming left V 7 bases short and J 7 bases short, with 20 bases between. The CDR3 covers 15 residues. CDR1 is SGHTA and CDR2 is FQGNSA in the germline V gene. Written as DNA, the CDR3 is TGTGCCAGCACCCTCCGGACTAGAAGGGGGAATGAGCAGTTCTTC. Translating gives CASTLRTRRGNEQFF.